These T cell receptor beta chains were read from a single sample in a study of T cell repertoires in cytomegalovirus infection. From the reads, TCRdb called clonotypes with MiXCR, one entry per CDR3 protein. The table has 150,000 or so distinct CDR3 sequences, 20% to 25% seen once. No antigen has been assigned to these receptors. The material sequenced was CD8+ T cells from cultured PBMCs, taken from culture after CMV antigen stimulation. The receptors derive from a human donor in good health (CMV status not recorded). Some clones in this sample may be carry-over from other donors' samples. Each CDR3 is given without its conserved first and last residue. A D gene is named only where the DNA matches it firmly. For some rows the clone size is stated as once, few or many, or as a class when expanded; others skip it.

cdr3_aa	v_call	j_call	d_call	clone_size
ASSPTRTATYEQY	TRBV4-2	TRBJ2-7	-	-
ASSFLYRGYT	TRBV5-4	TRBJ1-2	-	few
ASSYPGQGFWGETQY	TRBV28	TRBJ2-5	TRBD1	medium-sized
ASSLGRDNTEAF	TRBV12-3/TRBV12-4	TRBJ1-1	-	few
ASRDLYTEAF	TRBV12-3/TRBV12-4	TRBJ1-1	-	few
ASSYWEGSNYGYT	TRBV6-5	TRBJ1-2	-	few
ASSSDEQF	TRBV11-2	TRBJ2-1	-	-
ASSLRVSDTEAF	TRBV12-3/TRBV12-4	TRBJ1-1	-	few
ASSHLDREFEKLF	TRBV6-5	TRBJ1-4	TRBD1	-
ASKLRDRTRVNEQF	TRBV6-2/TRBV6-3	TRBJ2-1	TRBD1	-
ASSPRQGIFYEQY	TRBV7-6	TRBJ2-7	TRBD1	few
ASSAPSGGYNEQF	TRBV7-2	TRBJ2-1	TRBD2	few
ASSWSGGGTDTQY	TRBV7-6	TRBJ2-3	TRBD2	-
ASSYLGQGLNEQY	TRBV6-5	TRBJ2-7	TRBD1	few
ASSSPPPDTQY	TRBV7-2	TRBJ2-3	-	few
ASSEEAVSYEQY	TRBV7-9	TRBJ2-7	-	many